This TCR beta chain was identified during a study of cytomegalovirus exposure and HLA in healthy donors. Findings of the study overall: Diagnosis of cytomegalovirus status made by the classifier reportedly showed high specificity and sensitivity.

This clone was picked up a small number of times. Its antigen remains unknown. The identical CDR3 is also encoded by other nucleotide sequences in the sample. This CDR3 is built from 16 residues. V was pared by 1 base and J by 4 bases, with 13 bases between. The germline CDR1 and CDR2 sequences are MNHEY and SVGAGI. PCR employed 60 Vbeta and 13 Jbeta primers. Method: immunoSEQ multiplex PCR; TCRdb's copy keeps in-frame clones and lacks some. The table shows more than 85,000 clones, with 65% to 80% occurring only once. Sequencing input: PBMCs. The chain combines TRBV6-5 with TRBJ2-2; weak D call: TRBD1 (6 bases). The TCR originated in a woman in her 50s in good health and CMV-seropositive. CDR3 protein: CASSYLTGSGTGELFF. CDR3 coding DNA: TGTGCCAGCAGTTACTTAACAGGGTCGGGCACCGGGGAGCTGTTTTTT.